The source of this T cell receptor beta chain is a study of blood T cells in healthy people across ages. Notes on the study in general: There was a strong correlation between TCR beta diversity and naive T cell percentage.

The trim removed 3 bases at V and 3 bases at J, leaving 17 bases unmatched. The CDR3 length is 18 residues. The germline V gene has CDR1 SGHAT and CDR2 FQNNGV. A second roughly 6 to 12 cycle PCR used barcoded and J-beta primers. TCRdb itself ran the 5' RACE reads through MiXCR, one entry per CDR3 protein. Altogether approximately 820,000 distinct CDR3 sequences are present, under 55% being singletons, with the ten largest covering about a fifth. As to this clonotype: The antigen is unknown.

This sequence joins TRBV11-2 and TRBJ2-7, with 7 nucleotides matching TRBD1. The source is a man between 60 and 70 years old in good health. Input material: blood. CDR3 sequence (DNA): TGTGCCAGCAGCTTCGACTATCCCCAGCCGGGACAGCTCTACGAGCAGTACTTC. It codes for CASSFDYPQPGQLYEQYF. Looking up the rest from reference TRBV11-2 and TRBJ2-7 gives the full variable domain: EAGVAQSPRYKIIEKRQSVAFWCNPISGHATLYWYQQILGQGPKLLIQFQNNGVVDDSQLPKDRFSAERLKGVDSTLKIQPAKLEDSAVYLCASSFDYPQPGQLYEQYFGPGTRLTVT.